This entry concerns a single T cell receptor beta chain. The data originate from a study of shared clonotypes between healthy human individuals. There are 16 residues in the CDR3. V lost 4 bases and J lost 1; bases outside the gene matches: 10. The germline gives CDR1 ENHRY, CDR2 SYGVKD. The material for each subset, its genomic DNA, was split evenly across several immunoSEQ plates. Source study methods: ImmunoSEQ junction-only sequences lacked quality scores, so their filtering differed. Data came from immunoSEQ multiplex PCR; TCRdb stores just in-frame clones and leaves some out. V and J calls and clone size follow that table, whereas D and trimming were derived from the DNA. The sample lists roughly 2.2 million clones, approximately 95% seen once, with 0.39% in the top ten.

The sequencing sample was made of naive CD4+ T cells from PBMCs. The subset was: CD45RA+ positively selected. This TCR derives from a man younger than 35 in good health. Some clones in this sample may be carry-over from other donors' samples. The chain is built from TRBV10-3 and TRBJ2-7; TRBD2 agrees at 7 bases. CDR3 DNA sequence: TGTGCCATCAGTGGTATCCGGGGAGGGCCATCCTACGAGCAGTACTTC. This translates into CAISGIRGGPSYEQYF.